Given below is one T cell receptor (beta chain) in context. Its matching antigen is unknown. The CDR3 has 13 residues. Germline V gene sequence: CDR1 MNHNS, CDR2 SASEGT. It was healthy bone marrow donors who served as donors. These data come from a study of cytomegalovirus exposure and HLA in healthy donors. The wider study: The early release's HLA-typed donors yielded approximately 82 million unique TCRs.

Notes on the study in general: Among the CMV-associated chains, three were confirmed in vitro as specific for CMV antigens. Rare TCR sequences dominated, though some public TCRs recurred in many donors.

The PCR ran on 60 Vbeta and 13 Jbeta primers. Libraries were prepared by immunoSEQ multiplex PCR; TCRdb keeps only in-frame clonotypes and omits some of them. Of around 190,000 clones listed, approximately 86% were seen once; the top ten hold about 1%. The sequence was collected from a boy between 2 and 10 years old in good health and CMV-seronegative. The genes are TRBV6-1 and TRBJ2-5; TRBD1 is a possible D gene (6 bases). The end of the DNA fits TRBJ2-7 better, so the J call may be wrong. The sequenced sample consisted of PBMCs. CDR3 DNA sequence: TGTGCCAGCAGGTCCCAGGGGATCAACGAGCAGTACTTC. Protein sequence: CASRSQGINEQYF.